Listed below are T cell receptor beta chains from one sample, sequenced in a study of human T cells and chemical hapten exposure. TCRdb reanalysed the 5' RACE reads using MiXCR and keeps one entry per CDR3 protein. The sample yields 120,000 to 150,000 distinct CDR3 sequences, around 4% seen once. The receptors shown here come from a female donor in good health. Both conserved end residues are trimmed from each CDR3. The D gene is left open where the match is weak. Clone size, where shown, is once, few, many, or a class for clones that have expanded.

clone size | J gene | D gene | V gene | CDR3 protein
. | TRBJ1-2 | . | TRBV5-1 | ASSLLGTPAGGYT
. | TRBJ2-1 | TRBD2 | TRBV7-3 | ASSPIAGAPSKF
many | TRBJ2-3 | . | TRBV12-3/TRBV12-4 | ASSKGVGSTDTQY
many | TRBJ2-1 | . | TRBV6-2/TRBV6-3 | ASSYDGESLYNEQF
many | TRBJ2-3 | . | TRBV11-2 | ASSFRGSDTQY
many | TRBJ2-3 | TRBD2 | TRBV7-8 | ASSPPWAGGSTDTQY
few | TRBJ1-5 | TRBD1 | TRBV2 | ASRPGQGSPSGNQPQH
. | TRBJ2-7 | TRBD1 | TRBV12-3/TRBV12-4 | ASSLALLGQGYLEQY
many | TRBJ2-6 | . | TRBV10-3 | AISGGQGSSGANVLT
many | TRBJ1-6 | TRBD1 | TRBV5-1 | ASTDMTGGGSPLH
many | TRBJ2-2 | . | TRBV9 | ASSEGYGELF
many | TRBJ1-3 | TRBD1 | TRBV28 | ASSLWSGTGTGNTIY
few | TRBJ2-5 | . | TRBV5-1 | ASSCARETQY
many | TRBJ2-7 | TRBD1 | TRBV29-1 | SALPGTGPYEQY
few | TRBJ1-5 | . | TRBV2 | ASSEAGQPQH
many | TRBJ2-7 | . | TRBV5-1 | ASRFQREQY
many | TRBJ2-7 | . | TRBV18 | ASSPSGHEQY
many | TRBJ2-5 | TRBD1 | TRBV20-1 | SAKLQGAPTTQY
few | TRBJ2-7 | . | TRBV11-2 | ASSLSSEQY
few | TRBJ2-2 | TRBD1 | TRBV12-3/TRBV12-4 | ASSLSPGQGNTGELF
many | TRBJ1-1 | . | TRBV29-1 | SVETGRNTEAF
many | TRBJ2-4 | . | TRBV29-1 | SVGTSGERNIQY
many | TRBJ2-5 | . | TRBV3-1 | ASSQVTGNPQETQY
many | TRBJ2-1 | TRBD2 | TRBV7-9 | ASSDSGGVYNEQF
many | TRBJ2-2 | TRBD1 | TRBV7-9 | ASTGTGGNYGYAGELF
many | TRBJ2-6 | . | TRBV5-4 | ASSFQGSSNVLT
many | TRBJ1-2 | TRBD1 | TRBV28 | ASSIPGQDYGYT
. | TRBJ2-7 | . | TRBV27 | ASTRAGTYEQY
many | TRBJ2-7 | . | TRBV12-3/TRBV12-4 | ASSTGNTYEQY
many | TRBJ2-5 | TRBD2 | TRBV11-3 | ASSLGTSGPQETQY
many | TRBJ2-1 | TRBD1 | TRBV30 | AWSGQGQF
. | TRBJ1-1 | . | TRBV7-2 | ASRRQTGLNTEAF
many | TRBJ1-1 | . | TRBV11-2 | ASSLRTGTEAF
few | TRBJ2-1 | TRBD1 | TRBV6-1 | ASRPSPGTGCYNEQF
. | TRBJ1-1 | . | TRBV10-3 | AISESKGVGAF
many | TRBJ1-1 | . | TRBV20-1 | SADRGGAEGHTEAF
. | TRBJ2-7 | TRBD1 | TRBV7-8 | ASSFNRGRVYEQY
many | TRBJ2-3 | . | TRBV4-3 | ASSQGLNTDTQY
many | TRBJ2-7 | . | TRBV7-2 | ASSFESSYEQY